One and the same sample provided the 22 T cell receptor beta chains below, sequenced in a study of CXCR3-negative and CXCR3-positive naive CD8 T cells. TRB cDNA libraries were made by UMI-labeled 5' RACE. TCRdb reworked the 5' RACE reads into one entry per CDR3 protein, no DNA. In total, the table holds several thousand distinct CDR3 sequences. What was sequenced was naive CXCR3- CD8+ T cells from blood. Subset reported: CD45RO-CCR7+CD27+CD95- naive CD8+ T cells lacking CXCR3 (TNR3-). These receptors were collected from a human donor in good health. Some clones in this sample may be carry-over from other donors' samples.

This clonotype is identified as medium-sized (0.01 to 0.1%) from frequency. The chain couples TRBV29-1 to TRBJ2-7; checking the TCRdb D call of TRBD2 is not possible without DNA. The CDR3 covers 13 residues. CDR1 and CDR2 from the germline V gene are SQVTM and ANQGSEA. The CDR3 reads CSVPGGSTDEQYF.

Judged by frequency, this clonotype is medium-sized. The rearrangement links TRBV5-1 to TRBJ2-1. Germline CDR1 SGHRS, CDR2 YFSETQ. This CDR3 spans 14 amino acids. The CDR3 protein is CASSLVRFDNEQFF.

The chain links TRBV13 to TRBJ2-5; checking the TCRdb D call of TRBD2 is not possible without DNA. The CDR3 contains 14 residues. Germline V gives CDR1 PRHDT, CDR2 FYEKMQ (reference sequence). CDR3 region: CASSLIGSTETQYF. The entire variable domain, with the rest obtained from reference TRBV13 and TRBJ2-5, is as follows: AAGVIQSPRHLIKEKRETATLKCYPIPRHDTVYWYQQGPGQDPQFLISFYEKMQSDKGSIPDRFSAQQFSDYHSELNMSSLELGDSALYFCASSLIGSTETQYFGPGTRLLVL.

This chain uses TRBV27 with TRBJ2-7. Germline values: CDR1 MNHEY, CDR2 SMNVEV (reference sequence). This CDR3 comprises 13 residues. CDR3 sequence: CASSASRLSEQYF.

This chain connects TRBV29-1 to TRBJ2-7. The CDR3 totals 14 residues. Germline CDR1 is SQVTM and CDR2 is ANQGSEA. This CDR3 reads CSVLDLGNPYEQYF.

This clonotype shows up as medium-sized by frequency. The V call is TRBV25-1, the J call TRBJ1-2; TCRdb calls TRBD1, which cannot be checked without DNA. The CDR3 loop spans 13 amino acids. Germline CDR1 is MGHDK and CDR2 is SYGVNS. Here the CDR3 reads CASSEHHRGGYTF.

This clonotype counts as medium-sized by frequency. This chain uses TRBV3-1 with TRBJ2-2. The length of the CDR3 is 13 residues. CDR1 is LGHDT and CDR2 is YNNKEL in the germline V gene (reference sequence). CDR3 sequence: CASSPALTGELFF.

The chain links TRBV4-1 to TRBJ2-3; the D gene TCRdb calls, TRBD2, cannot be checked with no DNA. Germline lookup yields CDR1 MGHRA and CDR2 YSYEKL. The CDR3 runs to 14 residues. The CDR3 protein is CASSRGPGTDTQYF.

V gene TRBV24-1 combines with J gene TRBJ2-1; TCRdb gives TRBD2 as the D gene, but with no DNA this cannot be confirmed. CDR3 length: 20 residues. CDR1 and CDR2 (germline): KGHDR, SFDVKD. CDR3 protein: CATSDWTSGRASSSYNEQFF.

V gene TRBV2 combines with J gene TRBJ2-7; absent DNA, TCRdb's TRBD2 call cannot be checked. This CDR3 spans 13 amino acids. Germline lookup yields CDR1 SNHLY and CDR2 FYNNEI. The CDR3 region is CASRPRGRDEQYF.

This clonotype is medium-sized by frequency. The rearrangement joins TRBV4-1 to TRBJ2-3; the D call from TCRdb, TRBD2, cannot be confirmed without DNA. Germline CDR1 and CDR2: MGHRA and YSYEKL. This CDR3 has 18 residues. The CDR3 reads CASSQVTSGRRTTDTQYF.

This clonotype is medium-sized by frequency. This chain uses TRBV5-1 with TRBJ2-1; no DNA is available, so the TRBD2 call from TCRdb remains unchecked. The CDR3 is 13 amino acids. Germline CDR1 is SGHRS and CDR2 is YFSETQ. CDR3 amino acids: CASSLGASGEQFF.

V usage is TRBV28 and J usage is TRBJ2-7; there is no DNA to check the TCRdb D call of TRBD1. The CDR3 runs to 15 residues. Germline V lookup: CDR1 MDHEN, CDR2 SYDVKM. The CDR3: CASSLNRELSYEQYF.

Measured by frequency, this clonotype is medium-sized. The rearrangement links TRBV13 to TRBJ1-1; the D call from TCRdb, TRBD1, cannot be confirmed without DNA. CDR1 is PRHDT and CDR2 is FYEKMQ in the germline V gene (reference sequence). The CDR3 runs 15 residues. This CDR3 is CASSLYRGSNTEAFF. Using reference TRBV13 and TRBJ1-1 for the parts outside the CDR3, the full variable domain is AAGVIQSPRHLIKEKRETATLKCYPIPRHDTVYWYQQGPGQDPQFLISFYEKMQSDKGSIPDRFSAQQFSDYHSELNMSSLELGDSALYFCASSLYRGSNTEAFFGQGTRLTVV.

The chain employs TRBV29-1 and TRBJ2-1; TCRdb's D call, TRBD2, is unchecked because there is no DNA. There are 14 residues in the CDR3. The germline V gene encodes CDR1 SQVTM and CDR2 ANQGSEA. The CDR3 reads CSVDGRETVNEQFF.

The rearrangement uses TRBV19 and TRBJ1-6; the D call from TCRdb, TRBD1, cannot be confirmed without DNA. Germline CDR1 reads LNHDA; CDR2 reads SQIVND (reference sequence). The CDR3 consists of 18 residues. The CDR3 loop reads CASSTQDSPYPTDSPLHF. The full variable domain, its missing parts supplied by reference TRBV19 and TRBJ1-6, is DGGITQSPKYLFRKEGQNVTLSCEQNLNHDAMYWYRQDPGQGLRLIYYSQIVNDFQKGDIAEGYSVSREKKESFPLTVTSAQKNPTAFYLCASSTQDSPYPTDSPLHFGNGTRLTVT.

This clonotype is called medium-sized based on its frequency. This sequence joins TRBV7-8 and TRBJ2-7; TCRdb's D gene call, TRBD1, goes unchecked for lack of DNA. Germline CDR1 reads SGHVS; CDR2 reads FQNEAQ. The CDR3 contains 16 residues. The CDR3 loop reads CASSFGQGVYWYEQYF.

By frequency, this clonotype is medium-sized (0.01 to 0.1%). This chain joins TRBV20-1 and TRBJ2-3; the TCRdb call, TRBD1, lacks DNA for checking. This CDR3 region has 14 residues. Per germline, CDR1 DFQATT and CDR2 SNEGSKA (reference sequence). This CDR3 is CSARVGTETDTQYF.

Frequency places this clonotype as medium-sized. This sequence joins TRBV29-1 and TRBJ2-7; TCRdb indicates TRBD1, and absent DNA this call remains unverified. Germline loops: CDR1 SQVTM, CDR2 ANQGSEA. The CDR3 extends over 13 amino acids. This CDR3 is CSVGRTGTYEQYF.

This clonotype ranks as medium-sized in terms of frequency. This chain links TRBV12-3 or TRBV12-4 with TRBJ2-3. The CDR3 is 11 amino acids. CDR3 region: CASSPTDTQYF.

The CDR3 sequence is CASSYPGPISSYEQYF. This chain joins TRBV6-6 and TRBJ2-7. The germline V gene encodes CDR1 MNHNY and CDR2 SVGAGI (reference sequence). The CDR3 totals 16 residues.

V is TRBV3-1 and J is TRBJ2-7; the TCRdb D gene call, TRBD2, has no DNA to confirm it. Germline V CDR1 and CDR2: LGHDT, YNNKEL (reference sequence). The CDR3 consists of 14 residues. This CDR3 reads CASSRGAGEYEQYF.